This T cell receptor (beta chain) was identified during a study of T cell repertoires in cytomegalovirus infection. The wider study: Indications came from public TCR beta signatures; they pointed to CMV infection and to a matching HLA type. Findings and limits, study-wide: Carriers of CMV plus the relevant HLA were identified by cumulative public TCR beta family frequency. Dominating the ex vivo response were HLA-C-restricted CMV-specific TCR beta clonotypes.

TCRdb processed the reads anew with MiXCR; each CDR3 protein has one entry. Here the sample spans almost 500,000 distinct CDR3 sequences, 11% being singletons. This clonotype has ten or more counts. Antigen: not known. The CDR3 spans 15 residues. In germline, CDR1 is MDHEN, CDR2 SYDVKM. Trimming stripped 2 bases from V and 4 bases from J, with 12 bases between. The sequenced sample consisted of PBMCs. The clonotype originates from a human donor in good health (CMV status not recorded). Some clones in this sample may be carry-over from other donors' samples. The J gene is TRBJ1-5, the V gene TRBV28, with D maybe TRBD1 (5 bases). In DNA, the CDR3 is TGTGCCAGCAGTTTAAGGGGAAGGGGAAATCAGCCCCAGCATTTT. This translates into CASSLRGRGNQPQHF.